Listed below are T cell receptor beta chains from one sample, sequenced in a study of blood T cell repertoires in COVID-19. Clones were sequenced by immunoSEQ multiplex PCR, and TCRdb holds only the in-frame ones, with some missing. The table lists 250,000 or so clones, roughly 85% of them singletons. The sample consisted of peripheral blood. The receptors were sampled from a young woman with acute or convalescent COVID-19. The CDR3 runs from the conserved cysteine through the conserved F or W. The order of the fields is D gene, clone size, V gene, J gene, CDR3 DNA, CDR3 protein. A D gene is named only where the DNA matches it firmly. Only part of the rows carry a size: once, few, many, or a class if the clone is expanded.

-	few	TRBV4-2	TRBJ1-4	TGTGCCAGCAGCCAAGCTTTAGACGGGACAACTAATGAAAAACTGTTTTTT	CASSQALDGTTNEKLFF
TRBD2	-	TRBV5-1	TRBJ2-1	TGCGCCAGCAGCTTGGTAGCTCTAGCGGGAGGGCAGTTCTTC	CASSLVALAGGQFF
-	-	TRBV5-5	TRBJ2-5	TGTGCCAGCAGCTGGGGACTGGCACCGGGGACCCAGTACTTC	CASSWGLAPGTQYF
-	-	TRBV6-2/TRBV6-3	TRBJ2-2	TGTGCCAGCAGTTACTCTCGGAACACCGGGGAGCTGTTTTTT	CASSYSRNTGELFF
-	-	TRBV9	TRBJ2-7	TGTGCCAGCAGCGAGGGGGACTGGGAGGGCGAGCAGTACTTC	CASSEGDWEGEQYF
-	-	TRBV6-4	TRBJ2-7	TGTGCCAGCAAGGGGGTAGGGGTCTCCTACGAGCAGTACTTC	CASKGVGVSYEQYF
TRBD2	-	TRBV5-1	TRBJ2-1	TGCGCCAGCAGCTCCCCTAGCGGAAGCTCCTACAATGAGCAGTTCTTC	CASSSPSGSSYNEQFF
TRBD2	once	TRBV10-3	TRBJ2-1	TGTGCCATCAGTTTCCGTCCAGCGGGAGGGGGTGAGCAGTTCTTC	CAISFRPAGGGEQFF
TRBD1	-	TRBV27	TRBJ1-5	TGTGCCAGCAGTCTGACAGGGAGTTATACCAATCAGCCCCAGCATTTT	CASSLTGSYTNQPQHF
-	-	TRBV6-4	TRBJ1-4	TGTGCCAGCAGTGACTTAAGAATTGGAGGTCCTAATGAAAAACTGTTTTTT	CASSDLRIGGPNEKLFF
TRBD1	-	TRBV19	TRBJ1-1	TGTGCCAGTAGCCAACAGGGGCATCAGACAGCTTTCTTT	CASSQQGHQTAFF
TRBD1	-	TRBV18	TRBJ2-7	TGTGCCAGCTCTCTAGGACAGGGAAGTGCGGAGCAGTACTTC	CASSLGQGSAEQYF
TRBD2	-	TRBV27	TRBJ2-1	TGTGCCAGCAGCCTGGGACTAGCGGCTTCCCCCACTTACAATGAGCAGTTCTTC	CASSLGLAASPTYNEQFF
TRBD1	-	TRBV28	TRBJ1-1	TGTGCCAGCAGTTTAGGTTTGGGGACGATCACAGGGGGCGACACTGAAGCTTTCTTT	CASSLGLGTITGGDTEAFF
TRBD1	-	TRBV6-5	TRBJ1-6	TGTGCCAGCACCCTGACAGGGGGGAATTCACCCCTCCACTTT	CASTLTGGNSPLHF
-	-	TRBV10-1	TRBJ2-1	TGCGCCAGCAGTGAGTCAAGGGGGAGCTTATACAATGAGCAGTTCTTC	CASSESRGSLYNEQFF
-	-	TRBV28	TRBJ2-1	TGTGCCAGCAGTTTATTCTCCTCCTACAATGAGCAGTTCTTC	CASSLFSSYNEQFF
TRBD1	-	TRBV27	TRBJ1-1	TGTGCCAGCGGTACAGGGGTCACTGAAGCTTTCTTT	CASGTGVTEAFF
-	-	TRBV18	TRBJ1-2	TGTGCCAGCTCACCAGGGGCAGGGGCTGGCTACACCTTC	CASSPGAGAGYTF
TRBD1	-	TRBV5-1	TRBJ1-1	TGCGCCAGCAGCGGGGGACAGATGAACACTGAAGCTTTCTTT	CASSGGQMNTEAFF
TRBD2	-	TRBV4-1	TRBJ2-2	TGCGCCAGCAGCCCCCCTAGCGGGAGCGTGGAGCTGTTTTTT	CASSPPSGSVELFF
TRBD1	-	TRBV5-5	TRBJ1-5	TGTGCCAGCAGCCCCGAACAACTTCGGACAGGGGCGAGCAATCAGCCCCAGCATTTT	CASSPEQLRTGASNQPQHF
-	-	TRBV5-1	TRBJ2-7	TGCGCCAGCAGCTTGTTTCGGGATTATAGCCCCTACGAGCAGTACTTC	CASSLFRDYSPYEQYF